The sample holds a few counts of the clone carrying this TCR beta chain. Its antigen is still unknown. This record belongs to a study of response to subunit inactivated influenza vaccine. General observations from the study: Each seasonal flu vaccination may recruit only limited new T cells, authors suggested.

This CDR3 spans 14 amino acids. Germline V gene data show CDR1 as LGHNT and CDR2 as FRNRAP. The V and J ends lost 2 bases and 6 bases respectively, with 12 bases between them. TCRdb redid the calling of the RT-PCR reads with MiXCR, one entry per CDR3 protein. The sample gives 430,000 or so distinct CDR3 sequences, approximately 9.9% of which show up once; about 12% is in the top ten. This chain connects TRBV12-5 to TRBJ2-3; no reliable D call. Source: PBMCs from blood, taken roughly 45 days after vaccination. The source of this sequence is a man aged 50 to 60 who received an inactivated influenza vaccine. CDR3 sequence reads: CASGLRGVSDTQYF. The DNA for the CDR3 is TGTGCTAGTGGTTTGAGAGGAGTCAGCGATACGCAGTATTTT.